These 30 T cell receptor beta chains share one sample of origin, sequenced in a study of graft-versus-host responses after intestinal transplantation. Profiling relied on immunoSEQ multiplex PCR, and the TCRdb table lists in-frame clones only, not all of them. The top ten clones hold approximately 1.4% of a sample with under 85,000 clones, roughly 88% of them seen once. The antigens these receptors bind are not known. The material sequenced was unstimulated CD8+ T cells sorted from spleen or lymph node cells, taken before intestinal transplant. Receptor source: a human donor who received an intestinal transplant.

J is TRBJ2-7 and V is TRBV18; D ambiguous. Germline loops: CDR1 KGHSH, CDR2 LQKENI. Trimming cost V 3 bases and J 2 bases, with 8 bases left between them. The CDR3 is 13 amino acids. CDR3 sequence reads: CASSPTLTYEQYF. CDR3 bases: TGTGCCAGCTCACCGACTCTAACCTACGAGCAGTACTTC.

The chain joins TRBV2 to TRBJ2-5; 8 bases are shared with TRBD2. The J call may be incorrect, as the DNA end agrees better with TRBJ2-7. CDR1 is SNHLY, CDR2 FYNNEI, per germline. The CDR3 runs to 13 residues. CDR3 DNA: TGTGCCAGCCGGGGGGGGAGGTCCTACGAGCAGTACTTC. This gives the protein CASRGGRSYEQYF.

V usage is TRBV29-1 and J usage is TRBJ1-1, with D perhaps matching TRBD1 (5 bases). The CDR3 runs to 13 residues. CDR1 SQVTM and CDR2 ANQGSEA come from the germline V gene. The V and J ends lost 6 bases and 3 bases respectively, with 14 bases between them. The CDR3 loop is CSVRLGVDTEAFF. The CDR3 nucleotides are TGCAGCGTCCGCCTAGGGGTGGACACTGAAGCTTTCTTT.

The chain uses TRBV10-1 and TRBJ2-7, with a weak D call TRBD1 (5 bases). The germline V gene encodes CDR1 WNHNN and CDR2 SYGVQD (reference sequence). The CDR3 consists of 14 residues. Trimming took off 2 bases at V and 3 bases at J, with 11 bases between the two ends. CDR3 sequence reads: CASSEQGPVYEQYF. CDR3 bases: TGCGCCAGCAGTGAGCAGGGCCCCGTCTACGAGCAGTACTTC.

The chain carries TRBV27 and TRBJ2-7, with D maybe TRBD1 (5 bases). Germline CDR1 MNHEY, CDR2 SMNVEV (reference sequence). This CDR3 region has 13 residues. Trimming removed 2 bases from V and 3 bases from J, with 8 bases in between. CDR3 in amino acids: CASSLAQGYEQYF. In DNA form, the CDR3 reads TGTGCCAGCAGTTTAGCGCAGGGCTACGAGCAGTACTTC.

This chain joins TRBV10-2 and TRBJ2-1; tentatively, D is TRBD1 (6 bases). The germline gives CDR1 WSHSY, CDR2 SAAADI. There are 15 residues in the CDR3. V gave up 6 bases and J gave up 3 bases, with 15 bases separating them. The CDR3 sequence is CASSEGWTDYNEQFF. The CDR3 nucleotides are TGCGCCAGCAGCGAAGGTTGGACAGACTACAATGAGCAGTTCTTC.

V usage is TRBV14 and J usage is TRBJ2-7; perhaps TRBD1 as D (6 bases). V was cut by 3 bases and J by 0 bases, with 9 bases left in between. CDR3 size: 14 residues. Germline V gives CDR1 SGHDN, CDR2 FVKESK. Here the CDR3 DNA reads TGTGCCAGCAGCCACAGGGGCCTCTCCTACGAGCAGTACTTC. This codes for CASSHRGLSYEQYF.

CDR3 region: CASSLDAAGATYEQYF. CDR3 in DNA: TGTGCCAGCAGCTTAGACGCGGCGGGGGCCACCTACGAGCAGTACTTC. The V and J genes are TRBV11-1 and TRBJ2-7; TRBD2 might be the D (7 bases). V lost 1 base to trimming and J lost 2 bases, with 15 bases between them. The CDR3 is made up of 16 amino acids. Germline V lookup: CDR1 SGHAT, CDR2 FQDESV (reference sequence).

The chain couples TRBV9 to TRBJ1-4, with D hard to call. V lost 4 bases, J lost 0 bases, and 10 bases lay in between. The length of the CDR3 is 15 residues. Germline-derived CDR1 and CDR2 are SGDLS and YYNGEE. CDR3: CASSRDGTTNEKLFF. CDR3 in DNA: TGTGCCAGCAGCAGAGACGGGACAACTAATGAAAAACTGTTTTTT.

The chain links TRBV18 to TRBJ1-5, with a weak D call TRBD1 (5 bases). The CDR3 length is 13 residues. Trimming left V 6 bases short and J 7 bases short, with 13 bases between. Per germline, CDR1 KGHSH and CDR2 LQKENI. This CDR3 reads CASSPSGGQPQHF. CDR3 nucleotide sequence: TGTGCCAGCTCGCCTTCGGGGGGGCAGCCCCAGCATTTT.

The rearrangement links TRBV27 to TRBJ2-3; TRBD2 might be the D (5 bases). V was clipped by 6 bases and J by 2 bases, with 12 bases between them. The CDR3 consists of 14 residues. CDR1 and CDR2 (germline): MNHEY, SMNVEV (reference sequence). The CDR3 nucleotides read TGTGCCAGCAGCTGGCAGGAGGACACAGATACGCAGTATTTT. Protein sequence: CASSWQEDTDTQYF.

The CDR3 coding sequence is TGTGCCAGCAGCTTAAGTGGGGGGGACACCGGGGAGCTGTTTTTT. As protein: CASSLSGGDTGELFF. The gene calls are TRBV7-6 and TRBJ2-2; the match to TRBD2 covers 7 bases. The V gene's germline CDR1 is SGHVS and CDR2 FNYEAQ. V trimming: 2 bases; J trimming: 3 bases; junction bases outside the gene matches: 3. This CDR3 is 15 amino acids long.

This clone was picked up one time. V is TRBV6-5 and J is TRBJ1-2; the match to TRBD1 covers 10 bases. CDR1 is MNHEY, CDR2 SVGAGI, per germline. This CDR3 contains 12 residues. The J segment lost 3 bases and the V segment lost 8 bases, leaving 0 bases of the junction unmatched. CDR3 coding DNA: TGTGCCAGCGGGACAGGGGACTATGGCTACACCTTC. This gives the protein CASGTGDYGYTF.

The CDR3 nucleotides are TGTGCCAGCAGCTTAGACAGGGGTGGCTACACCTTC. Protein product: CASSLDRGGYTF. V gene TRBV11-2 combines with J gene TRBJ1-2, with D perhaps matching TRBD1 (6 bases). Per the germline V gene, CDR1 is SGHAT and CDR2 is FQNNGV. Trimming removed 0 bases from V and 7 bases from J, with 6 bases in between. The CDR3 is 12 residues long. Full variable domain (missing parts from reference TRBV11-2 and TRBJ1-2): EAGVAQSPRYKIIEKRQSVAFWCNPISGHATLYWYQQILGQGPKLLIQFQNNGVVDDSQLPKDRFSAERLKGVDSTLKIQPAKLEDSAVYLCASSLDRGGYTFGSGTRLTVV.

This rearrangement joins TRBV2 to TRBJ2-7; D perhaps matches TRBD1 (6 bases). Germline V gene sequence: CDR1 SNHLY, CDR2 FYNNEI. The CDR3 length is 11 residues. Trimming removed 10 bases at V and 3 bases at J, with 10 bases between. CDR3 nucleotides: TGTGCCACCCGGGACATCTACGAGCAGTACTTC. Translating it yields CATRDIYEQYF.

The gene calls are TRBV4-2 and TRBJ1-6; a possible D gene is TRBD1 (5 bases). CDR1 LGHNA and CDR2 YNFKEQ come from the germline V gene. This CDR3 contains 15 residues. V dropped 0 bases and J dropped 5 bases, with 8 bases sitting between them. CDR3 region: CASSQDTGNNSPLHF. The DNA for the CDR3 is TGTGCCAGCAGCCAAGATACAGGCAATAATTCACCCCTCCACTTT.

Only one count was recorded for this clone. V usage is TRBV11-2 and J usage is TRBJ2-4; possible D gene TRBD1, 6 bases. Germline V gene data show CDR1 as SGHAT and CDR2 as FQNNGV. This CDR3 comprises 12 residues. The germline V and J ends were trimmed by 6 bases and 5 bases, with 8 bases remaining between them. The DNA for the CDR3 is TGTGCCAGCAGGGACAGCCAAAACATTCAGTACTTC. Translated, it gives CASRDSQNIQYF.

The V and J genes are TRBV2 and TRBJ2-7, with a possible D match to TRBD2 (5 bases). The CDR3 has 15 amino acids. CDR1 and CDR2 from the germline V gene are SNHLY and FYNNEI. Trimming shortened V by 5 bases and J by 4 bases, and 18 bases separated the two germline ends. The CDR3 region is CASSLGRGLRYEQYF. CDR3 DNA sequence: TGTGCCAGCAGTCTAGGACGGGGTCTGCGGTACGAGCAGTACTTC.

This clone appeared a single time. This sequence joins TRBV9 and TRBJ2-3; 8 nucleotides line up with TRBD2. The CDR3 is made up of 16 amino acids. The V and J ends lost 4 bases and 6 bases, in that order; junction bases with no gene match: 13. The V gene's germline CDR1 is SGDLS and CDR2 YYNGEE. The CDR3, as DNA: TGTGCCAGCAGCCACCCCCGGGGGGGACCCGGTGATACGCAGTATTTT. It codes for CASSHPRGGPGDTQYF.

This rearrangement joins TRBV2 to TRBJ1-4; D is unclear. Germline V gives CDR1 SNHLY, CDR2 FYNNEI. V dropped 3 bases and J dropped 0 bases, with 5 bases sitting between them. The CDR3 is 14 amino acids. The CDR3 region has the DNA TGTGCCAGCAGTGACCCCACAACTAATGAAAAACTGTTTTTT. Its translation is CASSDPTTNEKLFF.

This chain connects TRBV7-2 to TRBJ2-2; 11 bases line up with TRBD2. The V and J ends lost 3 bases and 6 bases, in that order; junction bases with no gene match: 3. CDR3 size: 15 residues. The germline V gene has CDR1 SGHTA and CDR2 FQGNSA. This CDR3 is CASSFTLAGAGELFF. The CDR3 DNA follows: TGTGCCAGCAGCTTTACACTAGCGGGGGCCGGGGAGCTGTTTTTT.

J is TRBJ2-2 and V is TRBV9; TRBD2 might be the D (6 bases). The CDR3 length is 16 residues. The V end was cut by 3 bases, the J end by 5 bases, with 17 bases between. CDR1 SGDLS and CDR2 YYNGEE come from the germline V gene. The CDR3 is CASSGEAGLGTGELFF. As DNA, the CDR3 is TGTGCCAGCAGCGGGGAGGCGGGGCTCGGAACCGGGGAGCTGTTTTTT.

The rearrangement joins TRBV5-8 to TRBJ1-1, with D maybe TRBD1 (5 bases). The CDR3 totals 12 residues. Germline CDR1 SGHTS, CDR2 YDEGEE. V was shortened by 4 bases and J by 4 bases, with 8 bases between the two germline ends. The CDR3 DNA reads TGTGCCAGCAGCCCAGGGTCCACTGAAGCTTTCTTT. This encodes CASSPGSTEAFF.

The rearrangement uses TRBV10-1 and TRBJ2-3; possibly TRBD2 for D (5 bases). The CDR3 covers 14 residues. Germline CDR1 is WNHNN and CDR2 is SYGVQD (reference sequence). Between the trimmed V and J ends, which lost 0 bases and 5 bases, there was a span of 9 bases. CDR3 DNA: TGCGCCAGCAGTGAGTCCACCGAGGGAGATACGCAGTATTTT. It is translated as CASSESTEGDTQYF.

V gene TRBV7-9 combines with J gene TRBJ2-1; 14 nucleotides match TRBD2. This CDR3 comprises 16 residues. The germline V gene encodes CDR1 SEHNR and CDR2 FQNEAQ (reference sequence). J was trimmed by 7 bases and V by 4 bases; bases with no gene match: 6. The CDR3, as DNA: TGTGCCAGCAGCTCCCAGGGACTAGCGGGGGTTAATGAGCAGTTCTTC. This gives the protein CASSSQGLAGVNEQFF.

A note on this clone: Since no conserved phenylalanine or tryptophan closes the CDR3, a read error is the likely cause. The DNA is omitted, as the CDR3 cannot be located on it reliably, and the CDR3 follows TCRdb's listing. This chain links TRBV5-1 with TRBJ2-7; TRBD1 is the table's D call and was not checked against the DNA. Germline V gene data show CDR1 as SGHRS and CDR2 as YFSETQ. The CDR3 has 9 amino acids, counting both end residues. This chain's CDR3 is CASSFGIGP.

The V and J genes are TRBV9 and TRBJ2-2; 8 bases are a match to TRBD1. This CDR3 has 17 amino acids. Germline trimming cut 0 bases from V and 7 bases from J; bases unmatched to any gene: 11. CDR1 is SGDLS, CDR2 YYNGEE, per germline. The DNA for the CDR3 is TGTGCCAGCAGCGTAGCTATGGACAGGGTATCGGACGGGGAGCTGTTTTTT. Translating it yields CASSVAMDRVSDGELFF. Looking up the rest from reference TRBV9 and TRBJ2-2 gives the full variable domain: DSGVTQTPKHLITATGQRVTLRCSPRSGDLSVYWYQQSLDQGLQFLIQYYNGEERAKGNILERFSAQQFPDLHSELNLSSLELGDSALYFCASSVAMDRVSDGELFFGEGSRLTVL.

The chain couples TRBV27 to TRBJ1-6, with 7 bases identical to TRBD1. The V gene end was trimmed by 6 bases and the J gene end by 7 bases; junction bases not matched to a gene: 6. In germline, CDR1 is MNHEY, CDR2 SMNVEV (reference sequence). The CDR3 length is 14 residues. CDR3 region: CASSTLTGNSPLHF. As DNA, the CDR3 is TGTGCCAGCAGCACACTGACAGGGAATTCACCCCTCCACTTT.

CDR3: CASSLFGGSQETQYF. DNA of the CDR3: TGTGCCAGCAGCTTATTTGGCGGTAGCCAAGAGACCCAGTACTTC. V usage is TRBV7-9 and J usage is TRBJ2-5; unclear D gene. Germline V gene sequence: CDR1 SEHNR, CDR2 FQNEAQ (reference sequence). The V and J ends lost 2 bases and 1 base respectively, with 11 bases between them. The CDR3 runs to 15 residues.

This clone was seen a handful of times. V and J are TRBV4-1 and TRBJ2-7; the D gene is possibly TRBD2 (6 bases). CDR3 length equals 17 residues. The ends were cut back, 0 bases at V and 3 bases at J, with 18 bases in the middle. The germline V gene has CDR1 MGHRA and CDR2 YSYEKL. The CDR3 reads CASSQDRGFNSFYEQYF. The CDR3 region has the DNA TGCGCCAGCAGCCAAGATCGGGGGTTTAACTCCTTCTACGAGCAGTACTTC.